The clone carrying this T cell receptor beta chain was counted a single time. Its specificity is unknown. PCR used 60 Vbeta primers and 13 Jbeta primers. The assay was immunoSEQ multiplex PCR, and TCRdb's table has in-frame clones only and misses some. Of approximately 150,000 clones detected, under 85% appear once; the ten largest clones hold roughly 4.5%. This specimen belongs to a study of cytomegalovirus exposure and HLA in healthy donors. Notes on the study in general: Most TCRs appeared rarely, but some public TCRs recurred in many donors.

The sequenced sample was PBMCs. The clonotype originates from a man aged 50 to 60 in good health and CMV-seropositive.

In DNA form, the CDR3 reads TGTGCCAGCAGTGCGGGACTTGGGGCTAAGGGTGAGCAGTTCTTC. Protein: CASSAGLGAKGEQFF. The chain carries TRBV6-1 and TRBJ2-1, with a possible D match to TRBD2 (6 bases). The germline CDR1 and CDR2 sequences are MNHNS and SASEGT. The V and J ends lost 4 bases and 9 bases respectively, with 19 bases between them. The CDR3 is 15 amino acids.